This T cell receptor (beta chain) appears in the sequencing data of a study of ipilimumab plus nivolumab after autologous stem cell transplantation. Study details: Both relapsed and primary refractory DLBCL were included. Regarding the study as a whole: The authors say TCR, Treg and microbiome findings warrant further study.

Checkpoint therapy with ipilimumab 1 mg/kg began 14 to 28 days after transplant. Patients received nivolumab 3 mg/kg at weeks 1, 4, 7, 10, then fortnightly to week 26. Profiling relied on immunoSEQ multiplex PCR, and the TCRdb table lists in-frame clones only, not all of them. This sample has some 87,000 clones, with 65% to 85% found just once. V gave up 4 bases and J gave up 7 bases, with 20 bases separating them. The CDR3 has 15 residues. Germline lookup yields CDR1 SGHRS and CDR2 YFSETQ. As to this clone: As yet, its antigen is unknown.

The TCR sequence derives from a male donor with diffuse large B-cell lymphoma. The sample here was PBMCs, taken in a trial of ipilimumab plus nivolumab as post-transplant consolidation. J is TRBJ2-5 and V is TRBV5-1; a weak D match, TRBD2 (6 bases). This chain's CDR3 is CASSLELGGSGTQYF. CDR3 bases: TGCGCCAGCAGCCTGGAATTGGGGGGATCAGGGACCCAGTACTTC.